The 23 T cell receptor beta chains below were found in one sample sequenced in a study of blood T cells in healthy people across ages. The use of a sample-barcoded 5' primer and a J-beta primer mix characterized a second PCR of roughly 6 to 11 cycles. One entry per CDR3 protein results from TCRdb running MiXCR on the 5' RACE reads. The sample comprises 950,000 to 1,200,000 distinct CDR3 sequences, 35% to 40% of which are singletons, and around 14% rests with the top ten. Sequenced input: blood. These receptors came from a young man in good health.

Only a few counts were recorded for this clonotype. The V call is TRBV12-3 or TRBV12-4, the J call TRBJ2-4, with D unresolved. The V gene lost 1 base and the J gene lost 0 bases, with 7 bases spanning the gap. CDR3 length equals 15 residues. As DNA, the CDR3 is TGTGCCAGCAGTTTAGGTCAGCTAGCCAAAAACATTCAGTACTTC. This encodes CASSLGQLAKNIQYF.

V and J are TRBV12-3 or TRBV12-4 and TRBJ1-1; TRBD1 agrees at 7 bases. Trimming at V came to 5 bases and at J to 2 bases, leaving 8 bases not matched to a gene. The CDR3 has 15 amino acids. CDR3 loop: CASSPFGTANTEAFF. For the CDR3, the DNA is TGTGCCAGCAGTCCTTTCGGGACAGCTAACACTGAAGCTTTCTTT.

This clonotype was counted a few times. The chain links TRBV10-3 to TRBJ2-3, with unresolved D. The V end lost 6 bases, the J end lost 5 bases, and 12 bases lay between the germline ends. This CDR3 has 13 residues. Germline CDR1 reads ENHRY; CDR2 reads SYGVKD. The CDR3 coding sequence is TGTGCCATCAGCCCGTCGGCTGGAGATACGCAGTATTTT. Protein: CAISPSAGDTQYF.

V and J are TRBV6-2 or TRBV6-3 and TRBJ1-1, with D unclear. Germline-derived CDR1 and CDR2 are MNHEY and SVGEGT. V was cut by 2 bases and J by 5 bases, with 15 bases left in between. The CDR3 sequence is 15 residues long. CDR3 nucleotide sequence: TGTGCCAGCAGTTACCCCCTAGGAGGTATGACTGAAGCTTTCTTT. Translated: CASSYPLGGMTEAFF.

This clonotype was observed once. This chain joins TRBV12-3 or TRBV12-4 and TRBJ2-5; D gene ambiguous. The DNA matches TRBJ2-1 better at its end, which makes the J call doubtful. The CDR3 contains 14 residues. The CDR3 DNA reads as TGTGCCAGCAGTTTTTTTTCGCAGCAAGAGACCCAGTTCTTC. This sequence encodes CASSFFSQQETQFF.

V usage is TRBV5-6 and J usage is TRBJ1-5, with 7 bases fitting TRBD1. J was trimmed by 3 bases and V by 4 bases; bases with no gene match: 16. The CDR3 extends over 18 amino acids. Germline-derived CDR1 and CDR2 are SGHDT and YYEEEE. The CDR3 is CASSVGDGTDRSNQPQHF. The DNA for the CDR3 is TGTGCCAGCAGCGTGGGGGACGGGACAGATCGATCCAATCAGCCCCAGCATTTT.

This clonotype was counted a few times. This sequence joins TRBV12-3 or TRBV12-4 and TRBJ2-7; possibly TRBD1 for D (6 bases). V gave up 5 bases and J gave up 5 bases, with 19 bases separating them. The CDR3 length is 15 residues. The CDR3 DNA is TGTGCCAGCAGTGGGGGCCCGAAGGGGAGTGACGAGCAGTACTTC. Translating it yields CASSGGPKGSDEQYF.

This clonotype was detected only a few times. This may arise from a read error, as a much more abundant clone is one base away. This chain links TRBV29-1 with TRBJ2-1, with D perhaps TRBD1 or TRBD2 (6 bases each). The DNA end lines up better with TRBJ2-7; the J call may be wrong. Germline-derived CDR1 and CDR2 are SQVTM and ANQGSEA. The CDR3 runs 15 residues. CDR3 protein: CSVEEEGESYNEQYF. Here the CDR3 DNA reads TGCAGCGTTGAAGAGGAGGGGGAATCTTACAATGAGCAGTACTTC.

This clonotype turned up a few times. The J gene is TRBJ2-3, the V gene TRBV29-1; D gene uncertain. This CDR3 is 12 amino acids long. V lost 3 bases and J 2 bases, leaving 6 bases between the germline ends. CDR1 and CDR2 from the germline V gene are SQVTM and ANQGSEA. The CDR3 DNA reads TGCAGCGTTGATCAGGACACAGATACGCAGTATTTT. Residues: CSVDQDTDTQYF.

The rearrangement joins TRBV10-3 to TRBJ2-3; D is unresolved. Germline-derived CDR1 and CDR2 are ENHRY and SYGVKD. The CDR3 length is 12 residues. Trimming stripped 6 bases from V and 0 bases from J, with 4 bases between. The CDR3 here is CAIRDSTDTQYF. As DNA, the CDR3 is TGTGCCATCAGGGACAGCACAGATACGCAGTATTTT.

This chain uses TRBV4-1 with TRBJ1-4; D is unresolved. V lost 7 bases to trimming and J lost 7 bases, with 22 bases between them. Germline values: CDR1 MGHRA, CDR2 YSYEKL. CDR3 size: 16 residues. The CDR3: CASKPQRDTEREKLFF. CDR3 nucleotide sequence: TGCGCCAGCAAACCTCAACGAGACACGGAGCGTGAAAAACTGTTTTTT.

This clonotype was found a few times. The V and J genes are TRBV18 and TRBJ2-4, with D perhaps TRBD2 (5 bases). Germline V lookup: CDR1 KGHSH, CDR2 LQKENI. The germline V and J ends were trimmed by 0 bases and 0 bases, with 9 bases remaining between them. There are 16 residues in the CDR3. The DNA of the CDR3 is TGTGCCAGCTCACCACCATCAGCGGTAGCCAAAAACATTCAGTACTTC. It specifies CASSPPSAVAKNIQYF.

This clonotype was picked up a small number of times. J is TRBJ2-7 and V is TRBV7-2, with D unclear. From germline, CDR1 is SGHTA and CDR2 FQGNSA. The V and J ends lost 2 bases and 3 bases respectively, with 23 bases between them. The CDR3 sequence is 18 residues long. CDR3 sequence: CASSLPAQYTAIDYEQYF. The CDR3 nucleotides read TGTGCCAGCAGCTTACCCGCCCAGTATACGGCGATAGACTACGAGCAGTACTTC.

V is TRBV4-3 and J is TRBJ1-4; 7 bases agree with TRBD1. Germline CDR1 and CDR2: LGHNA and YSLEER. V gave up 0 bases and J gave up 7 bases; unmatched junction bases: 8. The CDR3 contains 16 residues. In DNA, the CDR3 is TGCGCCAGCAGCCAAGATGGGGACAGCACCTCTGAAAAACTGTTTTTT. It encodes CASSQDGDSTSEKLFF.

This chain links TRBV25-1 with TRBJ1-1; maybe TRBD1 (5 bases). CDR3 length: 19 residues. Germline V CDR1 and CDR2: MGHDK, SYGVNS. Deletions cut 2 bases from V and 3 bases from J, with 25 bases between. The CDR3 sequence: CASSEGRGYVRGFDTEAFF. For the CDR3, the DNA is TGTGCCAGCAGTGAAGGAAGGGGTTATGTGCGGGGGTTCGACACTGAAGCTTTCTTT.

This clonotype turned up a few times. V and J are TRBV10-3 and TRBJ1-2; a weak D match, TRBD1 (6 bases). V lost 6 bases to trimming and J lost 7 bases, with 15 bases between them. CDR1 is ENHRY and CDR2 is SYGVKD in the germline V gene. The CDR3 loop spans 13 amino acids. Here the CDR3 DNA reads TGTGCCATCAGCGGGGAGGGGGTTCGTGGCTACACCTTC. It translates to CAISGEGVRGYTF.

J is TRBJ2-7 and V is TRBV20-1; 13 bases line up with TRBD2. This CDR3 is 14 amino acids long. V dropped 6 bases and J dropped 5; count of bases not matched to a gene: 7. Germline assignment: CDR1 DFQATT and CDR2 SNEGSKA (reference sequence). The CDR3 sequence: CSAILAGGLNEQYF. The CDR3 DNA reads as TGCAGTGCGATACTAGCGGGGGGGCTCAACGAGCAGTACTTC.

The V gene is TRBV7-2, the J gene TRBJ2-3; D not resolved. Germline values: CDR1 SGHTA, CDR2 FQGNSA. V lost 5 bases and J lost 2, with 23 bases in between. The CDR3 has 18 residues. The CDR3 is CASSKALRTATSTDTQYF. DNA of the CDR3: TGTGCCAGCAGCAAAGCCCTCCGTACGGCGACATCCACAGATACGCAGTATTTT.

The CDR3 loop reads CASSSSGGSSTDTQYF. In nucleotides, the CDR3 is TGTGCCAGCAGCTCCTCGGGGGGGTCGAGCACAGATACGCAGTATTTT. This chain links TRBV9 with TRBJ2-3, with 8 bases matching TRBD2. Trimming at V came to 4 bases and at J to 0 bases, leaving 7 bases not matched to a gene. This CDR3 has 16 residues. CDR1 and CDR2 (germline): SGDLS, YYNGEE.

The CDR3 nucleotides read TGCAGTGCTGGGGAGGGGGTCAAGACCCAGTACTTC. Translating gives CSAGEGVKTQYF. The chain carries TRBV20-1 and TRBJ2-5; the D gene is possibly TRBD2 (7 bases). Germline V gene data show CDR1 as DFQATT and CDR2 as SNEGSKA (reference sequence). This CDR3 comprises 12 residues. The germline V and J ends were trimmed by 5 bases and 6 bases, with 13 bases remaining between them.

The chain combines TRBV20-1 with TRBJ1-6, with a possible D match to TRBD1 (5 bases). Germline-derived CDR1 and CDR2 are DFQATT and SNEGSKA (reference sequence). Between the trimmed V and J ends, which lost 5 bases and 0 bases, there was a span of 20 bases. This CDR3 contains 18 residues. The CDR3 DNA reads as TGCAGTGCTCTGAGCGGGACGGGGAGGGACTCCTATAATTCACCCCTCCACTTT. Its translation is CSALSGTGRDSYNSPLHF.

The chain couples TRBV20-1 to TRBJ2-3, with TRBD2 matching over 8 bases. V was pared by 0 bases and J by 1 base, with 6 bases of the junction left unmatched. This CDR3 has 16 residues. Germline CDR1 and CDR2: DFQATT and SNEGSKA (reference sequence). CDR3 nucleotides: TGCAGTGCTAGAGATCCCGCGGGGGGCCGCACAGATACGCAGTATTTT. As protein: CSARDPAGGRTDTQYF.

This clonotype was observed a handful of times. CDR3 protein: CASSLFRGESPDTQYF. The DNA for the CDR3 is TGCGCCAGCAGCCTCTTTCGGGGGGAAAGCCCAGATACGCAGTATTTT. This chain links TRBV5-1 with TRBJ2-3; TRBD2 matches at 7 bases. Germline-derived CDR1 and CDR2 are SGHRS and YFSETQ. The CDR3 is 16 residues long. The V and J ends lost 4 bases and 4 bases, in that order; junction bases with no gene match: 12.